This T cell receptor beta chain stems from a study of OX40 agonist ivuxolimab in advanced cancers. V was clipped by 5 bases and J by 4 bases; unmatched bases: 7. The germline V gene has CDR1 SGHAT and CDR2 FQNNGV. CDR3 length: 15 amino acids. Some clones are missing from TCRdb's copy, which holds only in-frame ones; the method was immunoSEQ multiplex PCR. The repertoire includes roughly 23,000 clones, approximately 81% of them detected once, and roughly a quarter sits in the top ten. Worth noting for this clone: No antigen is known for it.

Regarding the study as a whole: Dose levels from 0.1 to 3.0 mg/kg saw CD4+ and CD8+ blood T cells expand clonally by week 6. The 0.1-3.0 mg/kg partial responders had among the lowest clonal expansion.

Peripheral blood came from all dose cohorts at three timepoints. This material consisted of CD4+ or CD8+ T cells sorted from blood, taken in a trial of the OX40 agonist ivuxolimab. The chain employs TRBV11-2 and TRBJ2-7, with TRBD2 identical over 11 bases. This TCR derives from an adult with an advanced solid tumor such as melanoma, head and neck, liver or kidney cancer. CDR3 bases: TGTGCCAGCAGCCCCAGGCTAGCGGGGGGTTACGAGCAGTACTTC. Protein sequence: CASSPRLAGGYEQYF. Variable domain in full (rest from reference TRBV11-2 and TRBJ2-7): EAGVAQSPRYKIIEKRQSVAFWCNPISGHATLYWYQQILGQGPKLLIQFQNNGVVDDSQLPKDRFSAERLKGVDSTLKIQPAKLEDSAVYLCASSPRLAGGYEQYFGPGTRLTVT.